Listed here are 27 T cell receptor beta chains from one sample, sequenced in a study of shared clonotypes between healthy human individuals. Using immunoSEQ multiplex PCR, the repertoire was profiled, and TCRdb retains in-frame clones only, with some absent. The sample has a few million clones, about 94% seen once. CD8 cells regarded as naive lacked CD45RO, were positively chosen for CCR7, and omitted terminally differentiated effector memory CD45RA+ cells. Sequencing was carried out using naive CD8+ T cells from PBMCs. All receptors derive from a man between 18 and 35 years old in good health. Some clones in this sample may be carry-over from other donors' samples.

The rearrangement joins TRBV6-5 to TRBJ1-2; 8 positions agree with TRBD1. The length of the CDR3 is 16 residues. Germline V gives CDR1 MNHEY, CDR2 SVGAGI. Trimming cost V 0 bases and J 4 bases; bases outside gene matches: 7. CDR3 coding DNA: TGTGCCAGCAGTTACTCGTTCCAGGGGGCTGGCTATGGCTACACCTTC. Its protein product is CASSYSFQGAGYGYTF.

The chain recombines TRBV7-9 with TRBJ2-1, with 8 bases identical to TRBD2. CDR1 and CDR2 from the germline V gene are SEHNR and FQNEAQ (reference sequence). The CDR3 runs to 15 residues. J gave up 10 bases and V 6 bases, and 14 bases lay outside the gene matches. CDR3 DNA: TGTGCCAGCAGTCAACTAGCGGAAGCCCTTTCCGAGCAGTTCTTC. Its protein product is CASSQLAEALSEQFF.

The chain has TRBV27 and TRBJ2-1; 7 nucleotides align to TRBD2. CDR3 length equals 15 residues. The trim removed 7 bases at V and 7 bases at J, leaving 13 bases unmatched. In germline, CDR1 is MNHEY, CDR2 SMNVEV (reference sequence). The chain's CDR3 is CASTAGTIGVNEQFF. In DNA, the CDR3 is TGTGCCAGCACCGCTGGGACTATCGGGGTGAATGAGCAGTTCTTC.

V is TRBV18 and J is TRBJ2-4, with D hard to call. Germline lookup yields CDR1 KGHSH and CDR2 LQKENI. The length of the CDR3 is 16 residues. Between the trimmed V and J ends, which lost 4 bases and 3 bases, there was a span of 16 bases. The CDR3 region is CASSHPVTVVKNIQYF. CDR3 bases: TGTGCCAGCTCACACCCTGTCACGGTTGTCAAAAACATTCAGTACTTC.

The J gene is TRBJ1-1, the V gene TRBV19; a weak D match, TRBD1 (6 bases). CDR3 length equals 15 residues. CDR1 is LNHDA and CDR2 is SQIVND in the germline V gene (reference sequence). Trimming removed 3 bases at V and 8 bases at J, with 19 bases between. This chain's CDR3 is CASSIGRGLLGEAFF. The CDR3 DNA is TGTGCCAGTAGTATTGGTCGGGGGCTTCTCGGCGAAGCTTTCTTT.

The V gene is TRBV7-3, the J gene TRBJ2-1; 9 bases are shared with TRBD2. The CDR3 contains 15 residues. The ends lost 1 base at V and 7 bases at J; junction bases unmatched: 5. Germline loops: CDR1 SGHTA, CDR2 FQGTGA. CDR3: CASSLMAGGVNEQFF. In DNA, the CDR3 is TGTGCCAGCAGCTTAATGGCGGGAGGGGTGAATGAGCAGTTCTTC.

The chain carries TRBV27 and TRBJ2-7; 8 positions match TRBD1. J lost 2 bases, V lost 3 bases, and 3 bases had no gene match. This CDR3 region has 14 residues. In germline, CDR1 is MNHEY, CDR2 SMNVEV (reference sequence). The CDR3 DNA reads TGTGCCAGCAGTTTTCAGGGGGCTGCCTACGAGCAGTACTTC. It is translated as CASSFQGAAYEQYF.

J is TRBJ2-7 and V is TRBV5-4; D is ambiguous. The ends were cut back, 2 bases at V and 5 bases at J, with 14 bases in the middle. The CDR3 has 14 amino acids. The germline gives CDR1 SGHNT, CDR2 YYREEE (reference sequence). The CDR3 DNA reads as TGTGCCAGCAGCTTCTGGGAAAGGGCTCACGAGCAGTACTTC. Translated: CASSFWERAHEQYF.

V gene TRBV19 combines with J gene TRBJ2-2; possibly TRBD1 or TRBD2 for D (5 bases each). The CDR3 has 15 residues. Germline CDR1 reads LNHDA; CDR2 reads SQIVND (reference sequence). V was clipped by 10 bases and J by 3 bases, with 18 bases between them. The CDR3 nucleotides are TGTGCCACCGAAGGGGACGATCAGGACACCGGGGAGCTGTTTTTT. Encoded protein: CATEGDDQDTGELFF. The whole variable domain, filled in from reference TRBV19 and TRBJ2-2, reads DGGITQSPKYLFRKEGQNVTLSCEQNLNHDAMYWYRQDPGQGLRLIYYSQIVNDFQKGDIAEGYSVSREKKESFPLTVTSAQKNPTAFYLCATEGDDQDTGELFFGEGSRLTVL.

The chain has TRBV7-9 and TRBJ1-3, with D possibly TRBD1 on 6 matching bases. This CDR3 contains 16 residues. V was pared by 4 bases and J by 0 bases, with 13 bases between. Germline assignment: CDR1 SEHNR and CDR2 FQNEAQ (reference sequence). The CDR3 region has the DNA TGTGCCAGCAGCTCCCGGGGGGCGGACTCTGGAAACACCATATATTTT. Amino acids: CASSSRGADSGNTIYF.

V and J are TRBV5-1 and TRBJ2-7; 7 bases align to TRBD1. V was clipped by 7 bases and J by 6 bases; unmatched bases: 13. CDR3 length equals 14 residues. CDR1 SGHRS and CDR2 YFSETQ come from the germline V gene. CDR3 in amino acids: CASGLTGRGAEQYF. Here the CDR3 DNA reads TGCGCCAGCGGCCTGACAGGGCGAGGGGCCGAGCAGTACTTC. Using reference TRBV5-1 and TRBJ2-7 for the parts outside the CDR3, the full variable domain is KAGVTQTPRYLIKTRGQQVTLSCSPISGHRSVSWYQQTPGQGLQFLFEYFSETQRNKGNFPGRFSGRQFSNSRSEMNVSTLELGDSALYLCASGLTGRGAEQYFGPGTRLTVT.

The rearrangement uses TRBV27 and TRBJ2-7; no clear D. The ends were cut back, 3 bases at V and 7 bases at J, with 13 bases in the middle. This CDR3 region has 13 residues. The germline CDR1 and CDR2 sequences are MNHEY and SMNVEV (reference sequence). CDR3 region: CASSLGTVGEQYF. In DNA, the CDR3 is TGTGCCAGCAGTTTGGGAACAGTGGGAGAGCAGTACTTC.

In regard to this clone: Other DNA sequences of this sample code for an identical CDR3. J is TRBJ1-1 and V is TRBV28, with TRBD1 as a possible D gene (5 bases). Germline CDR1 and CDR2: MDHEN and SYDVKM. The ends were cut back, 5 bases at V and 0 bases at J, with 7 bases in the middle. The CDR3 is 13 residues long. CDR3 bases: TGTGCCAGCAGTCGGGGCATGAACACTGAAGCTTTCTTT. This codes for CASSRGMNTEAFF.

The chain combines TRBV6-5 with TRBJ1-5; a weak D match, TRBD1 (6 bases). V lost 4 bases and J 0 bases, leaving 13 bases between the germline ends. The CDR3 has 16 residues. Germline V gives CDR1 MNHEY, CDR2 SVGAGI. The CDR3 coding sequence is TGTGCCAGCAGTTCGGACAGCTTTTATAGCAATCAGCCCCAGCATTTT. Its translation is CASSSDSFYSNQPQHF.

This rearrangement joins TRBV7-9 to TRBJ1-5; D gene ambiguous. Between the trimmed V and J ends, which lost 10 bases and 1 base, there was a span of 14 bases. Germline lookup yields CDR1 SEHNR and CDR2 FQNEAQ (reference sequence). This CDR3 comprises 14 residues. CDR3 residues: CATSSIGSNQPQHF. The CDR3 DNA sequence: TGTGCCACCTCGTCCATCGGCAGCAATCAGCCCCAGCATTTT. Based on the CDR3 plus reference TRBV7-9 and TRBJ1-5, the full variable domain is DTGVSQNPRHKITKRGQNVTFRCDPISEHNRLYWYRQTLGQGPEFLTYFQNEAQLEKSRLLSDRFSAERPKGSFSTLEIQRTEQGDSAMYLCATSSIGSNQPQHFGDGTRLSIL.

CDR3 bases: TGTGCCACCAGCAGAGGGCACCCAACTAATGAAAAACTGTTTTTT. Translated, it gives CATSRGHPTNEKLFF. V is TRBV15 and J is TRBJ1-4; D unclear. The ends were cut back, 1 base at V and 0 bases at J, with 6 bases in the middle. The CDR3 spans 15 residues. Germline V gene lookup returns CDR1 LNHNV and CDR2 YYDKDF (reference sequence).

The CDR3 nucleotides are TGTGCCAGCAGTCCTCGGACTAGCGCTCCCTCCTACGAGCAGTACTTC. As protein: CASSPRTSAPSYEQYF. The chain links TRBV27 to TRBJ2-7; 9 bases agree with TRBD2. V lost 5 bases to trimming and J lost 0 bases; unmatched junction nucleotides: 8. Germline CDR1 reads MNHEY; CDR2 reads SMNVEV (reference sequence). The CDR3 runs 16 residues.

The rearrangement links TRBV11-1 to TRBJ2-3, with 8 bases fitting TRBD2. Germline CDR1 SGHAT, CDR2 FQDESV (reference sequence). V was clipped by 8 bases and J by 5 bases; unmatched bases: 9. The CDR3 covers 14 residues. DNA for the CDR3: TGTGCCAGCGGACGTCAGAGCGGGAGAGATACGCAGTATTTT. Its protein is CASGRQSGRDTQYF.

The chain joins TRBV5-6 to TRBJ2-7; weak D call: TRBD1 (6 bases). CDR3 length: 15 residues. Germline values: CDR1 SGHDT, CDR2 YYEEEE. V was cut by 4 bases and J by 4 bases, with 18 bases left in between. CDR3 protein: CASSLDSTGRYEQYF. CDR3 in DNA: TGTGCCAGCAGCCTGGACAGTACAGGGAGATACGAGCAGTACTTC.

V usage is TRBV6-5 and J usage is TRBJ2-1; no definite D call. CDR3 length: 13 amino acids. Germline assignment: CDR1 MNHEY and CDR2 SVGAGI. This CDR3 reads CTVNDRQDNEQFF. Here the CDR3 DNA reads TGTACAGTAAATGATCGGCAGGACAATGAGCAGTTCTTC.

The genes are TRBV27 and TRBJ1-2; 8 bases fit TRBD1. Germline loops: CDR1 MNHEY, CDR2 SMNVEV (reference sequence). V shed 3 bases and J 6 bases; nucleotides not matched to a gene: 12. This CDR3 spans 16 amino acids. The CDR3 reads CASSFAAGGLMNGYTF. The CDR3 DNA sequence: TGTGCCAGCAGTTTTGCGGCAGGGGGCCTTATGAATGGCTACACCTTC.

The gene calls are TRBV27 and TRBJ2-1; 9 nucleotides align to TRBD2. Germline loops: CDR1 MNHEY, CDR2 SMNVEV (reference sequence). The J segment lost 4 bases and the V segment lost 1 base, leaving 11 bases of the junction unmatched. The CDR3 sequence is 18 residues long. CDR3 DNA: TGTGCCAGCAGTTTATGGGGCGGGAGGGAGGATTGGTACAATGAGCAGTTCTTC. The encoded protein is CASSLWGGREDWYNEQFF.

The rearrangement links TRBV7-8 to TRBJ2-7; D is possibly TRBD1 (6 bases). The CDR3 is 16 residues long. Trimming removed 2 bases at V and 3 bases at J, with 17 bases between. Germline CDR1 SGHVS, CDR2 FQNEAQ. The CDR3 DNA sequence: TGTGCCAGCAGCTTAATACGTTCCAGGGGAGTCTACGAGCAGTACTTC. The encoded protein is CASSLIRSRGVYEQYF.

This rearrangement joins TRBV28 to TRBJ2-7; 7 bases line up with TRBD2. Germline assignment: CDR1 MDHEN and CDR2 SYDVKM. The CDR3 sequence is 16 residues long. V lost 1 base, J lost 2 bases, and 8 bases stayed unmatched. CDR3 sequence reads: CASSLFITSVPYEQYF. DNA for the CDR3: TGTGCCAGCAGTTTATTCATTACTAGCGTGCCCTACGAGCAGTACTTC.

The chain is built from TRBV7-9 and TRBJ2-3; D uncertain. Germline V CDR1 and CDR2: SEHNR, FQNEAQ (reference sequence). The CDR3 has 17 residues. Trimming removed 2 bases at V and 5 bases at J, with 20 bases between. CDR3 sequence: CASSLPIGRAVGDTQYF. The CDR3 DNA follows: TGTGCCAGCAGCTTACCGATCGGCAGAGCCGTGGGAGATACGCAGTATTTT.

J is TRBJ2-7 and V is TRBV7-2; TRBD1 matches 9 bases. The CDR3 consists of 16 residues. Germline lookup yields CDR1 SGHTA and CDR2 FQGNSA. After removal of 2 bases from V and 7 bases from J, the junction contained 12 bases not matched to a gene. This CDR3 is CASSLTSGTGYREQYF. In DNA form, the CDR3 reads TGTGCCAGCAGCTTAACCTCCGGGACAGGGTATCGGGAGCAGTACTTC.

The CDR3: CASSPRMTVLQETQYF. In DNA, the CDR3 is TGCGCCAGCAGCCCCCGAATGACTGTCCTACAAGAGACCCAGTACTTC. The chain recombines TRBV5-1 with TRBJ2-5, with no clear D. The CDR3 loop spans 16 amino acids. The germline gives CDR1 SGHRS, CDR2 YFSETQ. V lost 4 bases, J lost 2 bases, and 18 bases lay in between. Filled out from reference TRBV5-1 and TRBJ2-5, the complete variable domain reads KAGVTQTPRYLIKTRGQQVTLSCSPISGHRSVSWYQQTPGQGLQFLFEYFSETQRNKGNFPGRFSGRQFSNSRSEMNVSTLELGDSALYLCASSPRMTVLQETQYFGPGTRLLVL.